The 16 T cell receptor beta chains presented below share a single source sample, sequenced in a study of CD8 T cells in ankylosing spondylitis. TCRdb reprocessed the 5' RACE reads via MiXCR and lists one record per CDR3 protein. The sample shows around 300,000 distinct CDR3 sequences, around 20% of them seen only once. The sequenced sample was blood, either unsorted or a sorted T cell fraction (not recorded which). The receptors derive from a female donor with ankylosing spondylitis or in good health (not recorded which).

The table lists this clonotype with a few counts. V is TRBV19 and J is TRBJ2-7, with D possibly TRBD1 on 6 matching bases. The CDR3 length is 15 residues. Germline V gene data show CDR1 as LNHDA and CDR2 as SQIVND (reference sequence). V lost 3 bases, J lost 2 bases, and 14 bases lay in between. The CDR3 loop is CASSIRGDETYEQYF. In DNA form, the CDR3 reads TGTGCCAGTAGTATCAGGGGAGATGAGACCTACGAGCAGTACTTC.

This clonotype appeared a few times. This chain connects TRBV11-1 to TRBJ2-1; TRBD1 matches 10 bases. Per the germline V gene, CDR1 is SGHAT and CDR2 is FQDESV (reference sequence). After removal of 5 bases from V and 5 bases from J, the junction contained 6 bases not matched to a gene. CDR3 size: 15 residues. The chain's CDR3 is CASSPGQGYDNEQFF. The CDR3 nucleotides are TGTGCCAGCAGCCCGGGACAGGGGTATGACAATGAGCAGTTCTTC.

The chain links TRBV9 to TRBJ2-4; D is perhaps TRBD1 (5 bases). The V end was cut by 4 bases, the J end by 0 bases, with 14 bases between. This CDR3 is built from 16 residues. Germline CDR1 SGDLS, CDR2 YYNGEE. The CDR3 region is CASSPDSSLAKNIQYF. The CDR3 DNA is TGTGCCAGCAGCCCAGACAGTAGCCTAGCCAAAAACATTCAGTACTTC.

This clonotype was seen only once. The chain joins TRBV10-3 to TRBJ1-1; D uncertain. Per the germline V gene, CDR1 is ENHRY and CDR2 is SYGVKD. Trimming removed 4 bases at V and 7 bases at J, with 7 bases between. The CDR3 has 11 amino acids. The CDR3: CAISGAFEAFF. The CDR3 nucleotides read TGTGCCATCAGTGGGGCCTTTGAAGCTTTCTTT.

A few counts support this clonotype. The chain carries TRBV7-9 and TRBJ2-1; TRBD2 is a possible D gene (6 bases). The CDR3 is 16 residues long. Trimming cost V 4 bases and J 2 bases, with 15 bases left between them. In germline, CDR1 is SEHNR, CDR2 FQNEAQ (reference sequence). DNA of the CDR3: TGTGCCAGCAGCTCCATCCCCCGGGAGACCTACAATGAGCAGTTCTTC. Its translation: CASSSIPRETYNEQFF.

This clonotype was recorded only once. V usage is TRBV9 and J usage is TRBJ2-1, with no clear D. CDR3 length: 15 residues. Germline V gene lookup returns CDR1 SGDLS and CDR2 YYNGEE. V gave up 4 bases and J gave up 0 bases, with 11 bases separating them. CDR3 amino acids: CASSRTTSSYNEQFF. As DNA, the CDR3 is TGTGCCAGCAGCCGAACTACAAGCTCCTACAATGAGCAGTTCTTC.

This chain connects TRBV18 to TRBJ2-1, with D possibly TRBD2 on 5 matching bases. From germline, CDR1 is KGHSH and CDR2 LQKENI. V lost 5 bases and J 5 bases, leaving 10 bases between the germline ends. The CDR3 has 13 residues. The DNA for the CDR3 is TGTGCCAGCTCAACAACTAGAAACAATGAGCAGTTCTTC. Encoded protein: CASSTTRNNEQFF. Full variable domain (rest looked up from reference TRBV18 and TRBJ2-1): NAGVMQNPRHLVRRRGQEARLRCSPMKGHSHVYWYRQLPEEGLKFMVYLQKENIIDESGMPKERFSAEFPKEGPSILRIQQVVRGDSAAYFCASSTTRNNEQFFGPGTRLTVL.

The chain employs TRBV11-2 and TRBJ2-3; 9 bases fit TRBD2. Germline trimming cut 4 bases from V and 2 bases from J; bases unmatched to any gene: 13. Germline-derived CDR1 and CDR2 are SGHAT and FQNNGV. This CDR3 spans 18 amino acids. The CDR3 region is CASSSSPGTSRHTDTQYF. As DNA, the CDR3 is TGTGCCAGCAGCTCATCTCCCGGGACTAGCAGGCACACAGATACGCAGTATTTT.

CDR3 sequence reads: CASSQGHLPRRLNTEAFF. The CDR3 coding sequence is TGTGCCAGCAGCCAAGGACATCTCCCTAGAAGATTGAACACTGAAGCTTTCTTT. The genes are TRBV7-8 and TRBJ1-1, with D possibly matching TRBD1 (5 bases). The CDR3 spans 18 residues. Germline lookup yields CDR1 SGHVS and CDR2 FQNEAQ. Trimming left V 5 bases short and J 0 bases short, with 22 bases between.

This clonotype was seen a handful of times. The gene calls are TRBV6-5 and TRBJ2-1; 7 bases are shared with TRBD2. V lost 0 bases and J lost 9; bases outside the gene matches: 8. There are 15 residues in the CDR3. CDR1 is MNHEY, CDR2 SVGAGI, per germline. Written as DNA, the CDR3 is TGTGCCAGCAGTTACTCTGCGGGAGTATTCGTTGAGCAGTTCTTC. Its protein product is CASSYSAGVFVEQFF.

This chain connects TRBV11-3 to TRBJ2-1, with D maybe TRBD1 (5 bases). V lost 2 bases to trimming and J lost 10 bases, with 12 bases between them. Looked up from germline, CDR1 is SGHNT and CDR2 is YENEEA. The CDR3 is 13 residues long. The CDR3 DNA follows: TGTGCCAGCAGCTTATCCACAGGTGGCGAGCAGTTCTTC. Translating it yields CASSLSTGGEQFF.

Only a few counts were recorded for this clonotype. V gene TRBV6-1 combines with J gene TRBJ1-5; a possible D gene is TRBD1 (5 bases). Germline CDR1 reads MNHNS; CDR2 reads SASEGT. The CDR3 sequence is 14 residues long. V lost 6 bases and J lost 8, with 17 bases in between. CDR3 sequence reads: CASSLGGDGKPQHF. The CDR3 DNA is TGTGCCAGCAGCCTGGGGGGAGACGGTAAGCCCCAGCATTTT.

This clonotype was seen ten or more times. The chain has TRBV20-1 and TRBJ2-3, with D perhaps being TRBD1 or TRBD2 (7 bases each). The CDR3 is made up of 15 amino acids. V gave up 5 bases and J gave up 6 bases, with 21 bases separating them. Germline V gene sequence: CDR1 DFQATT, CDR2 SNEGSKA (reference sequence). The CDR3 is CSAYSGGGGGDTQYF. In DNA form, the CDR3 reads TGCAGTGCTTACTCCGGGGGAGGGGGCGGGGATACGCAGTATTTT.

Only a few counts were recorded for this clonotype. The chain is built from TRBV6-5 and TRBJ2-7, with D perhaps matching TRBD1 or TRBD2 (5 bases each). The length of the CDR3 is 13 residues. Between the trimmed V and J ends, which lost 0 bases and 5 bases, there was a span of 8 bases. Germline CDR1 is MNHEY and CDR2 is SVGAGI. The CDR3, as DNA: TGTGCCAGCAGTTACTCGGGGGACCACGAGCAGTACTTC. Its translation: CASSYSGDHEQYF.

The table lists this clonotype with a few counts. The chain couples TRBV5-1 to TRBJ1-1; 8 bases are shared with TRBD1. Per germline, CDR1 SGHRS and CDR2 YFSETQ. The J segment lost 5 bases and the V segment lost 0 bases, leaving 3 bases of the junction unmatched. This CDR3 has 14 amino acids. For the CDR3, the DNA is TGCGCCAGCAGCTTGGGGACAGGGTCGACTGAAGCTTTCTTT. This sequence encodes CASSLGTGSTEAFF.

The genes are TRBV7-9 and TRBJ2-1, with no clear D. The CDR3 sequence is 13 residues long. V lost 5 bases, J lost 6 bases, and 11 bases lay in between. Germline V gene lookup returns CDR1 SEHNR and CDR2 FQNEAQ (reference sequence). CDR3 sequence (DNA): TGTGCCAGCAGCACCGAGACTGGCAATGAGCAGTTCTTC. Translated: CASSTETGNEQFF.